This TCR beta chain was identified in a study of shared clonotypes between healthy human individuals (dated by TCRdb to the early 2020s). Turning to the overall study: Two women and a few men aged 18 to 49 years were included in the cohort. Each donor's leukapheresis produced roughly between roughly 0.9 and 8.9 billion PBMCs. For each donor, three plates each were used for CD4 naive and CD4 memory, two plates were used for CD8 naive, and one plate was used for CD8 memory. Blood TCR repertoires of four to six healthy adults were deeply sequenced to estimate repertoire size and the extent of clonotype sharing between individuals. To increase sequencing depth and limit assay-specific biases, TCR repertoire library preparation and sequencing were carried out by different laboratories using diverse techniques. Study-wide conclusions, independent of this receptor: Compared with non-shared clonotypes, clonotypes shared by all four sorted-subset donors had higher generation probabilities. Incomplete sequencing was indicated by rarefaction of sorted-subset datasets, despite the large sequencing depth. Pairwise subsampling led to the expectation that sequencing depth would affect the degree of clonotype sharing among donors. Sharing across a few donors was observed for about 5% of naive CD4, over 3% of naive CD8, 2% to 2.5% of memory CD4, and around 0.4% of memory CD8 clonotypes. Sampling was restricted to blood, and TCR repertoires in tissues likely differ from the TCR repertoires found in blood. Naive subsets generally had larger estimated clonotype richness than memory subsets did. Because the study included a small number of donors, the genetic and exposure-history diversity represented was limited.

As encoded in the germline V gene, CDR1 is SGDLS while CDR2 is YYNGEE. Deletion took 0 bases off V and 3 bases off J, with a span of 4 bases between the germline ends. Reading from cysteine to phenylalanine, the CDR3 counts 13 amino acids. The only DNA kept is the CDR3, 39 bases in frame from the first base. Points on this clone: It has no known antigen specificity. It has no much larger one-base neighbor in the sample; base qualities were not kept.

The donors were healthy, HIV-negative adults who had no recently reported acute infections or vaccinations. Only Caucasian adults living in Nashville, Tennessee, USA were represented among the donors. CD4+ T cells were enriched by magnetic negative selection, after which naive cells were positively selected on CD45RA and the negative fraction was taken as the memory subset. Blood was obtained by leukapheresis, after which PBMCs were separated by Ficoll-Histopaque density gradient centrifugation and cryopreserved in liquid nitrogen vapor phase. Analytical flow cytometry was used to check the purity and quantity of each magnetically sorted T cell population. Each sorted fraction had its genomic DNA isolated and then quantified by UV absorbance on a Nanodrop 2000c. TCR CDR3 regions were amplified from genomic DNA by multiplex PCR using the deep immunoSEQ assay. For each cell subset, the extracted genomic DNA was distributed evenly across all wells of several immunoSEQ 96-well plates, and each plate served as one replicate. Each replicate PCR for sorted subsets received around 0.2 ug genomic DNA, equal to roughly 30,000 T cell genomes. The purified libraries were quantified using a Qubit 3.0 fluorometer, sized with a Bioanalyzer 2100, and then quantified again using the KAPA Library Quantification kit. A separate single-read 150-cycle Illumina NextSeq 550 flow cell was used to sequence each immunoSEQ 96-well plate. The original methods were these. The immunoSEQ output contained only junctional sequences without quality scores, so filtering could not match that applied to full-length reads. Sequences were annotated with PyIR, a Python wrapper for IgBLAST v1.9, using IMGT germline references to assign V/J genes and CDR3. Reads were removed for weak V/J assignments (E-value above 1e-6), missing CDR3, stop codons, out-of-frame junctions, or ambiguous translated residues. V3J clonotypes were defined as sequences sharing the same inferred V gene, J gene, and CDR3 amino acid sequence. Percentage overlap between repertoires was computed as shared unique clonotypes divided by the size of the smaller repertoire. Richness of each repertoire was evaluated using RTK rarefaction, the Chao1 estimator, and Recon v2.1 estimates of unobserved clonotypes. Generation probabilities for all TCRbeta clonotypes obtained by the gDNA method from a few donors were computed using OLGA. In TCRdb, the immuneACCESS table is reduced to in-frame sequences with V and J assigned. These tables do not hold every clone; where another copy was compared, an unresolved V gene accounts for under half, and the others remain unexplained. The V and J calls and clone size come from that table; D and trimming were worked out from the DNA. The sample has nearly 1,000,000 clones on record, 76% of them singletons. Of the sample, approximately 1.5% is held by the ten largest clones.

This TCR came from a man between 18 and 35 years old in good health. Sequencing used memory CD4+ T cells sorted from blood. The sample's cell subset or site label is to be understood as: CD45RA-negative fraction. Recombination linked TRBV9 to TRBJ1-3; the D gene is not confidently resolved. For the CDR3, the sequence is CASSVEVGNTIYF. The DNA sequence follows: TGTGCCAGCAGCGTAGAGGTTGGAAACACCATATATTTT.